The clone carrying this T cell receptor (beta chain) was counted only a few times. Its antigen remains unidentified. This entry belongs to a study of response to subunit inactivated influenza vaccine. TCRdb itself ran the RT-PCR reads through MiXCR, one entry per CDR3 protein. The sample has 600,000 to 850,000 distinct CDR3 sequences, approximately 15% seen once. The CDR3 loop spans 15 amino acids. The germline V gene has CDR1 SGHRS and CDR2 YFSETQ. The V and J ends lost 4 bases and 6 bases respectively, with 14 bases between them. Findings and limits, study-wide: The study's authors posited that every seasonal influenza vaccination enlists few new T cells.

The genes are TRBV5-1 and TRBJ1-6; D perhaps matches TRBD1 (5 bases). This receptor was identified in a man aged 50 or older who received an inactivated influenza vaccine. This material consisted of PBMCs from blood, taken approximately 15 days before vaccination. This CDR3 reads CASSLDSLGNSPLHF. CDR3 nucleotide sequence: TGCGCCAGCAGCCTTGACAGTCTGGGTAATTCACCCCTCCACTTT.